The source of this TCR beta chain is a study of blood T cells in healthy people across ages. Together with a sample-barcoded 5' primer, a J-beta primer mix was included in a second PCR lasting about 7 to 11 cycles. In TCRdb, the 5' RACE reads were re-called with MiXCR into one record per CDR3 protein. This table has 1.4 million or so distinct CDR3 sequences, approximately 43% appearing once. V lost 0 bases to trimming and J lost 4 bases, with 10 bases between them. The germline V gene has CDR1 LGHNA and CDR2 YNFKEQ. CDR3 length: 15 residues. This clonotype has just a few counts. The receptor's source is a woman aged 18-29 years in good health. Sequencing was done on a sample of blood. The chain combines TRBV4-2 with TRBJ2-1; perhaps TRBD2 as D (5 bases). DNA of the CDR3: TGTGCCAGCAGCCAAGAGCGGCGGACTTACAATGAGCAGTTCTTC. Translated: CASSQERRTYNEQFF.